This TCR beta chain was profiled in a study of early T cells in non-severe SARS-CoV-2 infection (dated by TCRdb to about 2021). For the study in its entirety: Because TCR sequencing relied on bulk RNA taken from unsorted whole blood, pairing of alpha and beta chains was not possible. What the study reported, not specific to this receptor: VDJdb matching was skewed toward anti-spike CD8 responses and likely underestimated virus-specific expansions, missing private and CD4 specificities.

Trimming removed 1 base from V and 4 bases from J; the gene matches leave 6 bases unexplained. The germline V gene yields MNHEY for CDR1 and SVGAGI for CDR2. The CDR3 numbers 15 residues from cysteine through phenylalanine. The read is trimmed to its CDR3 DNA, 45 bases read in frame from base 1. This clonotype was counted at least ten times. Its recognized antigen is unknown. Per-base quality was not reported, and no clone a single base away is much larger than it. The method behind the library was 5' RACE. TCRdb names NextSeq 500 as the instrument used. Unique molecular identifiers were attached to individual cDNA molecules in the TCR library protocol so that sequencing error and PCR bias could be corrected. Both TCR alpha and beta chains were sequenced, and tight co-correlation was observed between alpha and beta sequence abundances in each sample. The paper's data handling went like this. V gene, J gene and CDR3 annotation of TCR sequences was performed with Decombinator V4. TCRs were defined as expanded if a significant change between any two time points was detected under a Poisson model with p below 0.0001. TCR abundances were normalised to the total number of TCRs sequenced in each sample and reported as counts per million. TRAV1-2 paired with TRAJ12, TRAJ20 or TRAJ33 defined MAIT TCRs, while TRAV10 paired with TRAJ18 defined iNKT TCRs. VDJdb, accessed on 1 November 2021, was searched for TCRs annotated for CMV, EBV and SARS-CoV-2, and TCRs annotated for more than one antigen were excluded. TCRdb trimmed public reads at Q25 via fastp, called clones via MiXCR and kept in-frame beta chains. Rows are unified per CDR3 protein, each entry keeping the most common DNA and genes. The V and J calls follow TCRdb's processing rather than the paper's. For this sample the table gives about 67,000 distinct CDR3 sequences, of which around a tenth were detected only once. 3.8% of the sample is in the top ten clones.

This was a case-control study nested in a cohort of healthcare workers in London, UK, who had nasopharyngeal swab PCR tests and blood samples taken every week. Between 23 and 31 March 2020, the week of the UK lockdown, healthcare workers were enrolled and then followed up weekly for as long as 16 weeks. The source is an adult who was a healthcare worker with PCR-confirmed SARS-CoV-2 infection or an uninfected control (not recorded which). Specimen: whole blood. The chain couples TRBV6-5 to TRBJ1-2; 7 bases in between match TRBD1. The sequence in DNA is TGTGCCAGCAGTTACTTCGGCAGGGGGGGCTATGGCTACACCTTC. Translated, it reads CASSYFGRGGYGYTF.